The entry below gives a single T cell receptor beta chain sequence along with its context. Its target is unknown. The study reverse transcribed the entire isolated RNA, so it sequenced expressed TCRB transcripts. TCRdb keeps only in-frame clones here, not all; method: immunoSEQ multiplex PCR. The sample consists of about 190,000 clones, about 7.9% of them appearing once. Trimming left V 6 bases short and J 5 bases short, with 17 bases between. Germline V lookup: CDR1 MRHNA, CDR2 SNTAGT. The CDR3 contains 15 residues. These data come from a study of beta chain features in type 1 diabetes. Study-wide results and limits: VDJ junctions from patients with type 1 diabetes contained fewer insertions and more deletions. TCRB CDR3s were moderately but significantly shorter in Type 1 diabetes patients in all four CD4+ subsets.

The sequenced material came from central memory CD4+ T cells from blood. This receptor was identified in a man in his late teens or twenties with type 1 diabetes. The rearrangement uses TRBV6-4 and TRBJ2-1, with a possible D match to TRBD2 (6 bases). DNA for the CDR3: TGTGCCAGCAGCCCGGGCGGAGGGGACCACAATGAGCAGTTCTTC. Amino acid sequence: CASSPGGGDHNEQFF.